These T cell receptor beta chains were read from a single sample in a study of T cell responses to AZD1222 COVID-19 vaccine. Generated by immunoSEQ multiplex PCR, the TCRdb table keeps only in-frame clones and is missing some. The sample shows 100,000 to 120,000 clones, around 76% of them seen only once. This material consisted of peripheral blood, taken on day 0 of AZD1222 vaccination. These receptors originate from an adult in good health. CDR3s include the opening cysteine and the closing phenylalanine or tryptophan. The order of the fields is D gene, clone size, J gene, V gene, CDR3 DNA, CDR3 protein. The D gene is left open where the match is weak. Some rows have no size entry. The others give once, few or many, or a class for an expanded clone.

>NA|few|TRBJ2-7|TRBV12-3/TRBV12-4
TGTGCCAGCAGAATAGCGGCCTCCTACGAGCAGTACTTC
CASRIAASYEQYF
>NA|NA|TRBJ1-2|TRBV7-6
TGTGCCAGCAGCCCTCGTACGGAAAATGACTATGGCTACACCTTC
CASSPRTENDYGYTF
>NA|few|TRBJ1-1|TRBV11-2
TGTGCCAGCAGCTTAACCCGGGACACTGAAGCTTTCTTT
CASSLTRDTEAFF
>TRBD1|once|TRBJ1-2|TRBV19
TGTGCCAGTACCCAGACAGGGGGCGGCGTGGAGGGGTTGGATGGCTACACCTTC
CASTQTGGGVEGLDGYTF
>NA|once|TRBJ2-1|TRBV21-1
TGTGCCAGAGATACAGGGATGAGCTCCTACAATGAGCAGTTCTTC
CARDTGMSSYNEQFF
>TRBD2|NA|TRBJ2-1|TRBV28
TGTGCCAGCAGACCTAGCGGGGGAAGATACAATGAGCAGTTCTTC
CASRPSGGRYNEQFF
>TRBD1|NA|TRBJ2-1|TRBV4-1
TGCGCCAGCAGCCAAGGACAGGGGTATCCTGAGCAGTTCTTC
CASSQGQGYPEQFF
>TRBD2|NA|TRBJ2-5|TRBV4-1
TGCGCCAGCAGCTCGGGACTAGCGGCTTCCCCCGCGGTAGAGACCCAGTACTTC
CASSSGLAASPAVETQYF
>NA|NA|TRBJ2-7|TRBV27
TGTGCCAGCAGTTTAAGGAGGCAGGGGCTTGAGCAGTACTTC
CASSLRRQGLEQYF
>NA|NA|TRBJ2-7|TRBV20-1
TGCAGTGCCGAGCTCCGGGGGCAGTACTTC
CSAELRGQYF
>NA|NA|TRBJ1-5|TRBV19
TGTGCCAGTAGTATACGGGATTTAAATCAGCCCCAGCATTTT
CASSIRDLNQPQHF
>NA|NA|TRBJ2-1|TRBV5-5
TGTGCCAGCAGCTTCAACGGACAGGAGCAGTTCTTC
CASSFNGQEQFF
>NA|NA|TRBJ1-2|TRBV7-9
TGTGCCAGCAGCTCGCCGACAGGCGGGGGTAACTATGGCTACACCTTC
CASSSPTGGGNYGYTF
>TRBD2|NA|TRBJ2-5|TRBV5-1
TGCGCCAGCAGCGGTTCCTTCGGGGGGGTAGGAGAGACCCAGTACTTC
CASSGSFGGVGETQYF
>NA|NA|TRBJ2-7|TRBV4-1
TGCGCCAGCAGCGTATCCAGGGGTTACGAGCAGTACTTC
CASSVSRGYEQYF
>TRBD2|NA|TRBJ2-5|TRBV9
TGTGCCAGCAGCAAACTAGCGGGGGGCCAAGAGACCCAGTACTTC
CASSKLAGGQETQYF
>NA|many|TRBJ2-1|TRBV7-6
TGTGCCAGCAGCCTCGCTGTCTACAATGAGCAGTTCTTC
CASSLAVYNEQFF
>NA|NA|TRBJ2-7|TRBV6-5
TGTGCCTCCCGGGACATTAGGGACGAGCAGTACTTC
CASRDIRDEQYF
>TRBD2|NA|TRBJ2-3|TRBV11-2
TGTGCCAGCAGCTTCCACACTAGCGGGGTTAAGTTGGATACGCAGTATTTT
CASSFHTSGVKLDTQYF
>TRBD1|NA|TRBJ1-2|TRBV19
TGTGCCAGTAGTATCTTTGGGACAGGATGGTATGGCTACACCTTC
CASSIFGTGWYGYTF
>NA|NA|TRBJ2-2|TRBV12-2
TGTGCAAGTCGCCCCCATCAGACAGGGCGGCGTGAGGTCACCGGGGAGCTGTTTTTT
CASRPHQTGRREVTGELFF
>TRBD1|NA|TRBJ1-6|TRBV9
TGTGCCAGCAGCGAGTTTCAGGGGGCTAATTCACCCCTCCACTTT
CASSEFQGANSPLHF
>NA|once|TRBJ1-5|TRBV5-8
TGTGCCAGCAGCTCCAGGGTGAATCAGCCCCAGCATTTT
CASSSRVNQPQHF
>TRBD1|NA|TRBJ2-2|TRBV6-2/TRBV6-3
TGTGCCAGCAGTTACGGGACAGGGGTCACCGGGGAGCTGTTTTTT
CASSYGTGVTGELFF
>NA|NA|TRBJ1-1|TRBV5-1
TGCGCCAGCAGCCTAAAAACCGACAGGACCACCCATGAAGCTTTCTTT
CASSLKTDRTTHEAFF
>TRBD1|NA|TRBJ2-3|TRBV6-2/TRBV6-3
TGTGCCAGCAGTTACGAGACAGGGGAGACAGATACGCAGTATTTT
CASSYETGETDTQYF
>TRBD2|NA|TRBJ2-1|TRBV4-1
TGCGCCAGCAGCCAAGCTCCCCCACGGACTAGCTACCACAATGAGCAGTTCTTC
CASSQAPPRTSYHNEQFF
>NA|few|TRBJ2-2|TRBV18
TGTGCCAGCACCTGGGACGGTAACACCGGGGAGCTGTTTTTT
CASTWDGNTGELFF
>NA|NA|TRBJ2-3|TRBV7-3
TGTGCCAGCAGCACCCTTGACAGGAATACAGATACGCAGTATTTT
CASSTLDRNTDTQYF
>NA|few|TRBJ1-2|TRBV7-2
TGTGCCAGCAGCTTAAGTGTCGGCTATGGCTACACCTTC
CASSLSVGYGYTF
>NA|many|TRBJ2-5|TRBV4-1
TGCGCCAGCAGCCCAGGGCCGCTGGGGGCACTACAAGAGACCCAGTACTTC
CASSPGPLGALQETQYF
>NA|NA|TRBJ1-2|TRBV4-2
TGTGCCAGCAGCCAAGATTTCGGAGGGGTCCCCTATGGCTACACCTTC
CASSQDFGGVPYGYTF
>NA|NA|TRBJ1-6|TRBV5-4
TGTGCCAGCAGCCTAGACCGGGGGGACTCACCCCTCCACTTT
CASSLDRGDSPLHF
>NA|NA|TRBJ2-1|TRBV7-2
TGTGCCAGCAGCATGACTAGGGAGCAGTTCTTC
CASSMTREQFF
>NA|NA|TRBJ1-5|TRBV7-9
TGTGCCAGCAGCTTAGGGTCCGCCGGGCGGCCCCAGCATTTT
CASSLGSAGRPQHF
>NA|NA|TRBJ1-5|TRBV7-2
TGTGCCAGCAGCCCTTGGTCCGATCAGCCCCAGCATTTT
CASSPWSDQPQHF
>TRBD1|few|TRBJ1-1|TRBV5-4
TGTGCCAGCAGCCATAGGACAGGGGGCGCGAGGAAAACTGAAGCTTTCTTT
CASSHRTGGARKTEAFF
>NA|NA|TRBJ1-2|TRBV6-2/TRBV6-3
TGTGCCAGCAGTTCTTTCCCCGACGGAAACTATGGCTACACCTTC
CASSSFPDGNYGYTF
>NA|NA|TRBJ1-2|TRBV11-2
TGTGCCAGCAGCTCCCCCCGGGGAGGGAAAATGGGCTACACCTTC
CASSSPRGGKMGYTF
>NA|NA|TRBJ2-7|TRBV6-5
TGTGCCAGCAACAATCCCTCAGGCAGGGGAAAGCAGTACTTC
CASNNPSGRGKQYF
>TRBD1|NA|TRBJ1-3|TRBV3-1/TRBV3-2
TGTGCCAGCAGCCAAGGAGGGACAGGTGGACACACCATATATTTT
CASSQGGTGGHTIYF
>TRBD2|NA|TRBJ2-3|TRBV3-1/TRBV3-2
TGTGCCAGCAGCCCCCGGGTCCCCGGACTAGCGGGGGGGCCTGGAGATACGCAGTATTTT
CASSPRVPGLAGGPGDTQYF
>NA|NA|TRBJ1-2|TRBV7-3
TGTGCCAGCAGCTTATCCTCTGACAGGCCCAATGGCTACACCTTC
CASSLSSDRPNGYTF
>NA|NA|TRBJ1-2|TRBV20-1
TGCAGTGCTAGTTACAGAGCTAACTATGGCTACACCTTC
CSASYRANYGYTF
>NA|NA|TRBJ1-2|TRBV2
TGTGCCAGCAGTGCCAGAGATTATGGCTACACCTTC
CASSARDYGYTF
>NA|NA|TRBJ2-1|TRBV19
TGTGCCAGTAGTACAGGGGGGACCTACAATGAGCAGTTCTTC
CASSTGGTYNEQFF
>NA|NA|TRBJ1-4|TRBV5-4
TGTGCCAGCAGGGAAACAGGCGCAACTAATGAAAAACTGTTTTTT
CASRETGATNEKLFF
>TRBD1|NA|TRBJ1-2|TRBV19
TGTGCCAGTAGTGCAGGGGGCTATGGCTACACCTTC
CASSAGGYGYTF
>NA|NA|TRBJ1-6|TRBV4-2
TGTGCCAGCAGCCAAGTCGTGGGCAGGGGCACGATCTTCTATAATTCACCCCTCCACTTT
CASSQVVGRGTIFYNSPLHF
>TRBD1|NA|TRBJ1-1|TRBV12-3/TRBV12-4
TGTGCCAGCAGTTCGACAGGGCTGGCTGAAGCTTTCTTT
CASSSTGLAEAFF
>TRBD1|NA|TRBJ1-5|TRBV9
TGTGCCAGCAGCGTAGGACAGGGCCGGCAGCCCCAGCATTTT
CASSVGQGRQPQHF
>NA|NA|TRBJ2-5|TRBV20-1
TGCAGTGCTAATCAAGAGACCCAGTACTTC
CSANQETQYF
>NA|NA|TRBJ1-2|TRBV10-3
TGTGCCATCAGTGAATACCGGGACGAGGCTAAGGGCTACACCTTC
CAISEYRDEAKGYTF
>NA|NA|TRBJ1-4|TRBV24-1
TGTGCCACCAGTGATGGGGTAAAACTGTTTTTT
CATSDGVKLFF
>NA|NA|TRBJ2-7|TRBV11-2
TGTGCCAGCAGGGATATCAGGGGCATAGTTAACGAGCAGTACTTC
CASRDIRGIVNEQYF
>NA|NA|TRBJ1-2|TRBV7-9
TGTGCCAGCAGCTTGGGCAATAACTATGGCTACACCTTC
CASSLGNNYGYTF
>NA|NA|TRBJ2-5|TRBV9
TGTGCCAGCAGCGTAGAGGACGGGGGCCTCGGGGAGACCCAGTACTTC
CASSVEDGGLGETQYF
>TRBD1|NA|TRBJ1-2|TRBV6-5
TGTGCCAGCACCTTACTAACAGGGGAGGGTGGCTACACCTTC
CASTLLTGEGGYTF
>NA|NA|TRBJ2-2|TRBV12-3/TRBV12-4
TGTGCCAGCAGTTTTGGGACCACCGGGGAGCTGTTTTTT
CASSFGTTGELFF
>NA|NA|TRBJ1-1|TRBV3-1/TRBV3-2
TGTGCCAGCAGCCAAGTTCCCCCTTGGGGGACTGAAGCTTTCTTT
CASSQVPPWGTEAFF